The 5 T cell receptor beta chains below were found in one sample sequenced in a study of cytotoxic CD8 clonotypes in ibrutinib-treated CLL. The protocol was immunoSEQ multiplex PCR, while the TCRdb copy is restricted to in-frame clones and leaves out a portion. The sample has tens of thousands of clones; roughly 86% are singletons. The sequencing here drew on PBMCs, taken before ibrutinib treatment. These receptors all come from a human donor with chronic lymphocytic leukemia.

The rearrangement joins TRBV7-9 to TRBJ1-3, with D maybe TRBD1 (5 bases). This CDR3 has 15 amino acids. The V end was cut by 5 bases, the J end by 0 bases, with 11 bases between. Per the germline V gene, CDR1 is SEHNR and CDR2 is FQNEAQ (reference sequence). The CDR3 here is CASSVGTDSGNTIYF. CDR3 sequence (DNA): TGTGCCAGCAGCGTGGGGACCGACTCTGGAAACACCATATATTTT.

The chain employs TRBV9 and TRBJ2-1; 10 positions agree with TRBD2. V shed 4 bases, J shed 4 bases, and the junction held 5 bases outside the gene matches. CDR1 and CDR2 (germline): SGDLS, YYNGEE. CDR3 size: 15 residues. CDR3 DNA: TGTGCCAGCAGCATTAGCGGGAGGCCTTACAATGAGCAGTTCTTC. It yields the protein CASSISGRPYNEQFF.

The V call is TRBV29-1, the J call TRBJ1-1, with D maybe TRBD1 (6 bases). V shed 4 bases and J shed 5 bases, with 14 bases lying between them. The CDR3 is 13 residues long. Germline loops: CDR1 SQVTM, CDR2 ANQGSEA. CDR3 DNA sequence: TGCAGCGTTGTCCCGGGGGCGAGGACTGAAGCTTTCTTT. Its protein is CSVVPGARTEAFF.

This chain connects TRBV6-5 to TRBJ2-3; D could derive from TRBD1 or TRBD2 (5 bases each). CDR3 length equals 16 residues. Germline V gene lookup returns CDR1 MNHEY and CDR2 SVGAGI. Trimming removed 2 bases at V and 2 bases at J, with 14 bases between. The CDR3 region is CASSYDSGPNTDTQYF. CDR3 DNA sequence: TGTGCCAGCAGTTACGATTCGGGACCAAACACAGATACGCAGTATTTT.

The V call is TRBV9, the J call TRBJ2-1, with 8 bases that match TRBD2. V shed 3 bases, J shed 8 bases, and the junction held 10 bases outside the gene matches. This CDR3 spans 15 amino acids. Germline-derived CDR1 and CDR2 are SGDLS and YYNGEE. CDR3 amino acids: CASSEGLGLSDEQFF. The CDR3 DNA sequence: TGTGCCAGCAGCGAGGGACTAGGTTTATCGGATGAGCAGTTCTTC.